Following are 17 T cell receptor beta chains from one sample sequenced in a study of blood T cell repertoires in COVID-19. Sequencing was performed with immunoSEQ multiplex PCR; in TCRdb, only in-frame clones are kept and a portion is missing. The sample has some 290,000 clones, nearly 90% seen once. The sequenced material came from peripheral blood. These receptors came from a woman aged 40 to 55 with COVID-19, enrolled during active disease.

This clone was picked up one time. The rearrangement uses TRBV30 and TRBJ1-5; 12 nucleotides match TRBD1. V was pared by 1 base and J by 6 bases, with 4 bases of the junction left unmatched. From germline, CDR1 is GTSNPN and CDR2 SVGIG (reference sequence). The CDR3 runs 15 residues. The CDR3 loop is CAWSEGTGGGQPQHF. The DNA for the CDR3 is TGTGCCTGGAGTGAGGGGACAGGGGGCGGTCAGCCCCAGCATTTT.

Remarks on this clone: Other nucleotide sequences from this sample produce the same CDR3. The chain joins TRBV7-9 to TRBJ2-1; 9 positions match TRBD2. The CDR3 is made up of 16 amino acids. V lost 1 base, J lost 9 bases, and 10 bases stayed unmatched. Germline CDR1 and CDR2: SEHNR and FQNEAQ (reference sequence). The CDR3 spells CASSLGPRGGLGEQFF. The CDR3 region has the DNA TGTGCCAGCAGCTTAGGTCCGCGGGGGGGGCTTGGTGAGCAGTTCTTC.

The DNA for the CDR3 is TGTGCCAGCACCGTAAATGGGGCGGTCTATGGCTACACCTTC. Protein product: CASTVNGAVYGYTF. The J gene is TRBJ1-2, the V gene TRBV27; tentative D call: TRBD1 (5 bases). The CDR3 runs to 14 residues. The germline V gene encodes CDR1 MNHEY and CDR2 SMNVEV (reference sequence). Trimming stripped 7 bases from V and 4 bases from J, with 16 bases between.

The chain couples TRBV28 to TRBJ2-7; 7 bases align to TRBD1. The germline V gene has CDR1 MDHEN and CDR2 SYDVKM. This CDR3 is 15 amino acids long. With 7 bases clipped from V and 2 bases from J, the junction kept 11 bases outside the gene matches. The CDR3 sequence is CASIGARQGPYEQYF. The CDR3 DNA reads TGTGCCAGCATTGGGGCACGACAGGGCCCCTACGAGCAGTACTTC.

The V call is TRBV7-2, the J call TRBJ1-5; D gene unclear. The V gene's germline CDR1 is SGHTA and CDR2 FQGNSA. Deletions cut 2 bases from V and 3 bases from J, with 5 bases between. The CDR3 spans 13 residues. In DNA form, the CDR3 reads TGTGCCAGCAGCTTATGGGCCAATCAGCCCCAGCATTTT. Translating it yields CASSLWANQPQHF. Combining the CDR3 with reference TRBV7-2 and TRBJ1-5 gives the whole variable domain GAGVSQSPSNKVTEKGKDVELRCDPISGHTALYWYRQSLGQGLEFLIYFQGNSAPDKSGLPSDRFSAERTGGSVSTLTIQRTQQEDSAVYLCASSLWANQPQHFGDGTRLSIL.

The CDR3 is CASSLTGAHNQPQHF. The CDR3 DNA follows: TGTGCCAGCAGCTTAACAGGGGCCCACAATCAGCCCCAGCATTTT. The chain joins TRBV7-2 to TRBJ1-5, with TRBD1 identical over 7 bases. Losses at the gene ends were 2 bases for V and 3 bases for J; bases not matched to a gene: 4. There are 15 residues in the CDR3. Germline CDR1 SGHTA, CDR2 FQGNSA.

In the case of this clone: The same CDR3 also results from other DNA sequences found in this sample. The rearrangement uses TRBV19 and TRBJ1-2; 7 bases map to TRBD1. The CDR3 is made up of 14 amino acids. Losses at the gene ends were 3 bases for V and 5 bases for J; bases not matched to a gene: 6. Germline CDR1 and CDR2: LNHDA and SQIVND (reference sequence). CDR3 protein: CASSIGTVRYGYTF. DNA for the CDR3: TGTGCCAGTAGTATTGGGACAGTTCGGTATGGCTACACCTTC.

The V call is TRBV12-5, the J call TRBJ2-7, with TRBD2 identical over 7 bases. The V and J ends lost 6 bases and 3 bases, in that order; junction bases with no gene match: 8. The germline gives CDR1 LGHNT, CDR2 FRNRAP. CDR3 length equals 14 residues. The CDR3 DNA is TGTGCTAGTGGCCTTGGGACTAAAATCTACGAGCAGTACTTC. Amino acid sequence: CASGLGTKIYEQYF.

This chain uses TRBV5-1 with TRBJ1-2; TRBD1 is a possible D gene (5 bases). The V end lost 2 bases, the J end lost 3 bases, and 8 bases lay between the germline ends. Germline V lookup: CDR1 SGHRS, CDR2 YFSETQ. CDR3 length equals 13 residues. The CDR3 sequence: CASSFQQDYGYTF. CDR3 DNA: TGCGCCAGCAGCTTCCAACAGGACTATGGCTACACCTTC.

V usage is TRBV9 and J usage is TRBJ2-3; 7 bases map to TRBD2. This CDR3 spans 15 amino acids. J lost 2 bases, V lost 4 bases, and 7 bases had no gene match. In germline, CDR1 is SGDLS, CDR2 YYNGEE. The CDR3, as DNA: TGTGCCAGCAGCCTCGGTGGGGGGGTCACAGATACGCAGTATTTT. This sequence encodes CASSLGGGVTDTQYF.

The chain joins TRBV7-2 to TRBJ1-2; 8 bases line up with TRBD1. From germline, CDR1 is SGHTA and CDR2 FQGNSA. Trimming took 2 bases from V and 8 from J; bases not matched to a gene: 4. The length of the CDR3 is 13 residues. CDR3 sequence: CASSLTGGVGYTF. CDR3 nucleotide sequence: TGTGCCAGCAGCTTAACAGGGGGAGTCGGCTACACCTTC. The full variable domain, rest sourced from reference TRBV7-2 and TRBJ1-2, is GAGVSQSPSNKVTEKGKDVELRCDPISGHTALYWYRQSLGQGLEFLIYFQGNSAPDKSGLPSDRFSAERTGGSVSTLTIQRTQQEDSAVYLCASSLTGGVGYTFGSGTRLTVV.

The chain recombines TRBV11-1 with TRBJ2-7, with 7 bases lining up with TRBD1. The CDR3 is made up of 14 amino acids. The trim removed 4 bases at V and 6 bases at J, leaving 9 bases unmatched. Germline loops: CDR1 SGHAT, CDR2 FQDESV (reference sequence). The CDR3 spells CASSYDRVISEQYF. The CDR3, as DNA: TGTGCCAGCAGCTATGACAGGGTAATTTCCGAGCAGTACTTC. Together with reference TRBV11-1 and TRBJ2-7, the CDR3 gives the full variable domain: EAEVAQSPRYKITEKSQAVAFWCDPISGHATLYWYRQILGQGPELLVQFQDESVVDDSQLPKDRFSAERLKGVDSTLKIQPAELGDSAMYLCASSYDRVISEQYFGPGTRLTVT.

This CDR3 is CASRPSGTNRMDEQFF. CDR3 nucleotides: TGTGCCAGCAGGCCTTCCGGGACTAATCGGATGGATGAGCAGTTCTTC. V and J are TRBV7-3 and TRBJ2-1, with TRBD2 matching 7 bases. J lost 8 bases, V lost 6 bases, and 16 bases had no gene match. The CDR3 contains 16 residues. Germline V gene data show CDR1 as SGHTA and CDR2 as FQGTGA.

The chain carries TRBV3-1 (or the pseudogene TRBV3-2) and TRBJ2-1; 8 bases are shared with TRBD1. Germline trimming cut 4 bases from V and 6 bases from J; bases unmatched to any gene: 5. CDR1 and CDR2 from the germline V gene are LGHDT and YNNKEL (reference sequence). This CDR3 contains 14 residues. The CDR3 loop is CASSPRDRSNEQFF. CDR3 DNA: TGTGCCAGCAGCCCTAGGGACAGGTCCAATGAGCAGTTCTTC.

The chain joins TRBV19 to TRBJ1-2, with TRBD1 matching over 10 bases. Germline V CDR1 and CDR2: LNHDA, SQIVND (reference sequence). This CDR3 is built from 16 residues. The V and J ends lost 5 bases and 6 bases, in that order; junction bases with no gene match: 12. CDR3 protein: CASSPPTGGLTNGYTF. The CDR3 DNA sequence: TGTGCCAGTAGTCCTCCGACAGGGGGCCTCACAAATGGCTACACCTTC.

This chain uses TRBV27 with TRBJ2-3; TRBD1 matches 9 bases. V was clipped by 8 bases and J by 4 bases; unmatched bases: 7. Germline CDR1 and CDR2: MNHEY and SMNVEV (reference sequence). The CDR3 sequence is 14 residues long. For the CDR3, the DNA is TGTGCCAGCCACAAACAGGGGGCCCCAGATACGCAGTATTTT. It yields the protein CASHKQGAPDTQYF.

This sequence joins TRBV18 and TRBJ1-2, with D perhaps TRBD1 (6 bases). V lost 2 bases and J lost 0, with 13 bases in between. The CDR3 runs to 16 residues. Germline CDR1 KGHSH, CDR2 LQKENI. As DNA, the CDR3 is TGTGCCAGCTCACCAGAGCAGGGGTACGCTAACTATGGCTACACCTTC. Protein product: CASSPEQGYANYGYTF.